This TCR beta chain was recovered during a study of T cell repertoires in breast cancer. Germline V gene lookup returns CDR1 SNHLY and CDR2 FYNNEI. The CDR3 sequence is 18 residues long. Deletions cut 5 bases from V and 1 base from J, with 18 bases between. A second nested PCR with blocking oligonucleotides suppressed unpaired genes. TCRdb itself ran the emulsion pairing reads through MiXCR, one entry per CDR3 protein. The profile shows about 4,000 distinct CDR3 sequences, over 35% of them singletons. An expanded emulsion RT-PCR with primers for all TCR V genes paired CD8+ T cell chains. The chain is built from TRBV2 and TRBJ2-6; D possibly corresponds to TRBD1 (6 bases). This clonotype originated in a pool of human donors with breast cancer or a healthy control (not recorded which). Specimen: CD8+ T cells. The CDR3 sequence: CASSPIKDRYSGANVLTF. The CDR3, as DNA: TGTGCCAGCAGTCCTATTAAGGACAGATATTCTGGGGCCAACGTCCTGACTTTC.